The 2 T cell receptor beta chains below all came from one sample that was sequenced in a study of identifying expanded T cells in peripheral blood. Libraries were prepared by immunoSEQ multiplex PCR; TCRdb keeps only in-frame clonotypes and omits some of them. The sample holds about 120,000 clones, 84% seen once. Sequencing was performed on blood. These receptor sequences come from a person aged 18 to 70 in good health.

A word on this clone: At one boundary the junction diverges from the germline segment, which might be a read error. The CDR3 DNA sequence: TGTGCCAGCAGCCCTCAACCGGACAGGCTGCGAACTGAAACTTTCTTT. Translated: CASSPQPDRLRTETFF. This chain connects TRBV7-2 to TRBJ1-1; TRBD1 agrees at 7 bases. The CDR3 contains 16 residues. Germline V CDR1 and CDR2: SGHTA, FQGNSA.

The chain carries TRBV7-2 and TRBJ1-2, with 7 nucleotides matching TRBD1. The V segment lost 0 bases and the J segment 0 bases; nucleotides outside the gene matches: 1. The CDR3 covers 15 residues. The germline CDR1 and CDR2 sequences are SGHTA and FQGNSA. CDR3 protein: CASSLAQGANYGYTF. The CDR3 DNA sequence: TGTGCCAGCAGCTTAGCCCAGGGGGCTAACTATGGCTACACCTTC.